The clone carrying this T cell receptor beta chain was seen many times. This sample is drawn from a study of metastatic and nonmetastatic thyroid tumors. J gave up 6 bases and V 6 bases, and 6 bases lay outside the gene matches. Germline-derived CDR1 and CDR2 are MDHEN and SYDVKM. The CDR3 loop spans 15 amino acids. Not a single patient had been given any form of treatment at any point before undergoing thyroid surgery. TCRdb reprocessed the PCR reads using MiXCR. The data show tens of thousands of clones, 15% seen once. The sample comprised blood. This TCR was recovered from a female donor with papillary thyroid cancer or a benign thyroid nodule (not recorded which). Some clones in this sample may be carry-over from other donors' samples. The V and J genes are TRBV28 and TRBJ1-6, with 9 nucleotides matching TRBD1. This CDR3 reads CASRPGQGFNSPLHF. The CDR3 nucleotides are TGTGCCAGCAGGCCGGGACAGGGATTTAATTCACCCCTCCACTTT.